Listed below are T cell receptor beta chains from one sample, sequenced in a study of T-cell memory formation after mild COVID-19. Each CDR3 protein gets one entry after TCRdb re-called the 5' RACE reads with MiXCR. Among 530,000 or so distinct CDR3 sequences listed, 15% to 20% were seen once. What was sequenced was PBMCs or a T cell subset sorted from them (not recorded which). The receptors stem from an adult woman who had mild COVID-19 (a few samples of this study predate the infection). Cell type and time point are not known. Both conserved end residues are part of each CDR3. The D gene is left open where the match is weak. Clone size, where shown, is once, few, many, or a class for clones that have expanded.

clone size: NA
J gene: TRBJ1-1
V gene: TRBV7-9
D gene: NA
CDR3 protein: CASSFGGSSRDEAFF
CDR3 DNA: TGTGCCAGCAGCTTCGGTGGCTCCAGTAGGGATGAAGCTTTCTTT

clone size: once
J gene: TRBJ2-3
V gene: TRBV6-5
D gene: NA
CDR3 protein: CASSPWTAVADTQYF
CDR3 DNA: TGTGCCAGCAGTCCATGGACCGCAGTAGCAGATACGCAGTATTTT

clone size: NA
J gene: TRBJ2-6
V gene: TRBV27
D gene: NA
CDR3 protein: CASTGWSSGANVLTF
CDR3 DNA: TGTGCCAGCACCGGCTGGAGCTCTGGGGCCAACGTCCTGACTTTC

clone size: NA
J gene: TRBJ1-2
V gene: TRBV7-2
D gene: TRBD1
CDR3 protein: CASSPLVIRGNGYTF
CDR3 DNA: TGTGCCAGCAGCCCCCTGGTGATCAGGGGGAATGGCTACACCTTC

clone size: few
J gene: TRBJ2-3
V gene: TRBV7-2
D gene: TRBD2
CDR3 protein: CASSHIAGGPPDTQYF
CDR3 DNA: TGTGCCAGCAGCCACATAGCGGGGGGGCCCCCAGATACGCAGTATTTT

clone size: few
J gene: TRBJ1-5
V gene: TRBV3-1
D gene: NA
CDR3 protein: CASSQGRGLNQPQHF
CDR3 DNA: TGTGCCAGCAGCCAAGGCAGGGGACTGAATCAGCCCCAGCATTTT

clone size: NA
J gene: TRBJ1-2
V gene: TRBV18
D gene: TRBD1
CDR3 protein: CASSPEGQGYGYTF
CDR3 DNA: TGTGCCAGCTCACCCGAAGGACAGGGCTATGGCTACACCTTC

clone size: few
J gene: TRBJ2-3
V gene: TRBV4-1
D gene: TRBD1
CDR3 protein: CASSQPGQKSTDTQYF
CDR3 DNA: TGCGCCAGCAGCCAACCGGGACAGAAAAGCACAGATACGCAGTATTTT

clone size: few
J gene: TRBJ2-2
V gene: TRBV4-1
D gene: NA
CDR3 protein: CASNYRVKSTGELFF
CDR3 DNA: TGCGCCAGCAACTACAGGGTCAAGAGCACCGGGGAGCTGTTTTTT

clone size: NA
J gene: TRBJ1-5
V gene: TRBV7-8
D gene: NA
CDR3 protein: CASSLVKKTDSFNQPQHF
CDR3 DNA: TGTGCCAGCAGCTTAGTTAAGAAGACAGACAGCTTTAATCAGCCCCAGCATTTT

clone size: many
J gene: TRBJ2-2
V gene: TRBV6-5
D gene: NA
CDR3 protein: CASSWGAGELFF
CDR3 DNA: TGTGCCAGCAGTTGGGGAGCCGGGGAGCTGTTTTTT

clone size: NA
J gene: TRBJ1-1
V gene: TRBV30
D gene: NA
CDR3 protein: CAWSPDRLGAFF
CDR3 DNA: TGTGCCTGGAGTCCGGACAGACTTGGGGCTTTCTTT

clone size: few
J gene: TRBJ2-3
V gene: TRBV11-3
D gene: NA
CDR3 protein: CASSLDWSSHTDTQYF
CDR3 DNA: TGTGCCAGCAGCTTAGATTGGAGTTCCCACACAGATACGCAGTATTTT

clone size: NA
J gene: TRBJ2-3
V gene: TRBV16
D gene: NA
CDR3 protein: CASSPLTGITDTQYF
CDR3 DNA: TGTGCCAGCAGCCCGTTGACGGGTATCACAGATACGCAGTATTTT

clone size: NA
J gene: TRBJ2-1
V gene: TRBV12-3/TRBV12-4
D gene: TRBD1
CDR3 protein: CASSWGTGGSNEQFF
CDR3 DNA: TGTGCCAGCAGTTGGGGGACAGGGGGTTCTAATGAGCAGTTCTTC

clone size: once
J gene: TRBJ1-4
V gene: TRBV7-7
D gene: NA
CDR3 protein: CASSSGTNPGEKLFF
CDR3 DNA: TGTGCTAGCAGCTCGGGGACTAATCCGGGTGAAAAACTGTTTTTT

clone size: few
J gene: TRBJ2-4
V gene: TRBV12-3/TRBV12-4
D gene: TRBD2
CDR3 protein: CASSPPGLPLNIQYF
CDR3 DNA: TGTGCCAGCAGCCCCCCGGGACTACCCTTAAACATTCAGTACTTC

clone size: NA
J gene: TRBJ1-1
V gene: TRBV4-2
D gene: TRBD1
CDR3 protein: CASSQRRDSYTEAFF
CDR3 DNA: TGTGCCAGCAGCCAAAGAAGGGACAGTTACACTGAAGCTTTCTTT

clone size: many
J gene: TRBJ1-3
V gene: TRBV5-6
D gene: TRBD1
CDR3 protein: CASSLTGSGNTIYF
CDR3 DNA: TGTGCCAGCAGTTTGACAGGGTCCGGAAACACCATATATTTT

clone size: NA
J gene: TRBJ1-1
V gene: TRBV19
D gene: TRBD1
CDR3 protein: CASTKLGQGPTEAFF
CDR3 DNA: TGTGCCAGTACCAAATTGGGACAGGGGCCCACTGAAGCTTTCTTT

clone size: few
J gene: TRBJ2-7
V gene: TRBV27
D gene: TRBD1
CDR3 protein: CASSSRDRYYEQYF
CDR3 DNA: TGTGCCAGCAGTTCCCGGGACAGATACTACGAGCAGTACTTC

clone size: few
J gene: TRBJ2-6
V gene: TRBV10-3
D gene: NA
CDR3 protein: CAISAPLGGASGANVLTF
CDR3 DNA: TGTGCCATCAGTGCCCCCCTGGGGGGGGCCTCTGGGGCCAACGTCCTGACTTTC

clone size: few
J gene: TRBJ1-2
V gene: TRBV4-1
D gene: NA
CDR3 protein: CASSQDSRELNGYTF
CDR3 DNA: TGCGCCAGCAGCCAAGACTCCCGGGAGCTCAACGGCTACACCTTC

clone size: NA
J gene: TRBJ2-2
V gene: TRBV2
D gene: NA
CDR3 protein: CASSGGGLGELFF
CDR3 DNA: TGTGCCAGCAGTGGCGGCGGGCTCGGGGAGCTGTTTTTT

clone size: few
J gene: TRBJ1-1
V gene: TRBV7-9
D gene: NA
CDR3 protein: CASIAPLDTEAFF
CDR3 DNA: TGTGCCAGCATAGCCCCATTGGACACTGAAGCTTTCTTT

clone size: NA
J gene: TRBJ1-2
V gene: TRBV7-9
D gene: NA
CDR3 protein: CASSLDLQGYGYTF
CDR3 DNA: TGTGCCAGCAGCTTAGATTTACAGGGTTATGGCTACACCTTC

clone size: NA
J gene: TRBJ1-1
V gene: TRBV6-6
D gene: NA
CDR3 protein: CATGRVNTEAFF
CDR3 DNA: TGTGCCACCGGGAGGGTGAACACTGAAGCTTTCTTT

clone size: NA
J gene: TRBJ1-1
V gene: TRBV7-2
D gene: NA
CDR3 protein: CASSLMRTMNTEAFF
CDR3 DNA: TGTGCCAGCAGCTTAATGCGCACTATGAACACTGAAGCTTTCTTT

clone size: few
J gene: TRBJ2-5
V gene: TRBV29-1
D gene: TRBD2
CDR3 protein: CSVRVSSGGLVEETQYF
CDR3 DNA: TGCAGCGTTAGGGTGTCTAGCGGGGGCCTCGTAGAAGAGACCCAGTACTTC

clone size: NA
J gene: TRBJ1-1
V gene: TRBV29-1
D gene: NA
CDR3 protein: CSVVPGNTEAFF
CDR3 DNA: TGCAGCGTTGTCCCAGGGAACACTGAAGCTTTCTTT

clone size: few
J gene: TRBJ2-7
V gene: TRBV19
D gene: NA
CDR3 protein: CASRVGTSIGEQYF
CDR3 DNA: TGTGCCAGTAGGGTAGGGACAAGCATCGGCGAGCAGTACTTC

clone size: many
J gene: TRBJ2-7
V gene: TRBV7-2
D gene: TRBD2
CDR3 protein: CASSLDLAGGPVQYF
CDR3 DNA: TGTGCCAGCAGCTTAGACCTAGCGGGAGGGCCGGTGCAGTACTTC

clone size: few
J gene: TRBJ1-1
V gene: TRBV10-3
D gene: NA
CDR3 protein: CAISERKGGRNTEAFF
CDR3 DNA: TGTGCCATCAGTGAGAGAAAGGGGGGGCGGAACACTGAAGCTTTCTTT